This T cell receptor (beta chain) stems from a study of read filtering for tumor transcriptome and immune sequencing. Molecular barcoded adaptors covering alpha/delta and beta/gamma chains were used on around 370 ng RNA. TCRdb used MiXCR to reprocess the reads, holding one entry per CDR3 protein. The repertoire holds 6,000 or so distinct CDR3 sequences, with about 20% as singletons. This clonotype appeared a few times. The V gene's germline CDR1 is LGHNA and CDR2 YNFKEQ. This CDR3 contains 16 residues. V was clipped by 0 bases and J by 1 base, with 11 bases between them. The origin of this receptor is a donor at least 40 years old with multiple myeloma. This chain joins TRBV4-2 and TRBJ2-3; weak D call: TRBD2 (6 bases). The specimen sequenced was a population of CD138-negative cells sorted from bone marrow. The CDR3 DNA reads TGTGCCAGCAGCCAAGATTCGCCGGGAGGCACAGATACGCAGTATTTT. Translated: CASSQDSPGGTDTQYF.